This T cell receptor beta chain was recorded in a study of OX40 agonist ivuxolimab in advanced cancers. Libraries were prepared by immunoSEQ multiplex PCR; TCRdb keeps only in-frame clonotypes and omits some of them. The sample carries approximately 63,000 clones, 75% to 90% recorded once. The CDR3 loop spans 15 amino acids. In germline, CDR1 is SGHNT, CDR2 YYREEE (reference sequence). With V trimmed by 4 bases and J by 5 bases, 10 bases remained unmatched. Autoimmune disease history or systemic immunosuppression led to patients being barred. Sampling of blood occurred at baseline, cycle 4 day 1, and cycle 7 day 1.

The chain joins TRBV5-4 to TRBJ2-7; 9 bases align to TRBD1. The receptor was derived from an adult with an advanced solid tumor such as melanoma, head and neck, liver or kidney cancer. The sequences come from CD4+ or CD8+ T cells sorted from blood, collected in a trial of the OX40 agonist ivuxolimab. In DNA, the CDR3 is TGTGCCAGCAGCGACGGGACAGGGCCTTTCGACGAGCAGTACTTC. It is translated as CASSDGTGPFDEQYF.